A selection of T cell receptor beta chains follows, all from one sample in a study of blood T cell repertoires in COVID-19. Sequenced by immunoSEQ multiplex PCR; TCRdb stores in-frame clones only, minus some. The sample holds roughly 330,000 clones, about 87% seen once. The sequenced sample consisted of PBMCs or T cells enriched from blood (not recorded which). Receptor source: a woman aged 25 to 39 who had recovered from COVID-19. CDR3s leave out the opening cysteine and the closing phenylalanine or tryptophan.

V gene: TRBV11-1
CDR3 protein: ASSPLVDWATEAF

V gene: TRBV7-8
CDR3 protein: ASSPTDYNSPLH

V gene: TRBV25-1
CDR3 protein: ASSSPWSYGYT

V gene: TRBV4-1
CDR3 protein: ASSQEIRWNTEAF

V gene: TRBV7-2
CDR3 protein: ASRPNTGAVNTEAF

V gene: TRBV12-3/TRBV12-4
CDR3 protein: ASRGQGDEKLF

V gene: TRBV3-1/TRBV3-2
CDR3 protein: ASSQAPLGGARGYT

V gene: TRBV5-1
CDR3 protein: ASSRGTGGSPGYT

V gene: TRBV4-1
CDR3 protein: ASSQLPGQSYEQY

V gene: TRBV19
CDR3 protein: ASSMDRTGETQY

V gene: TRBV20-1
CDR3 protein: SASLTAYSNQPQH

V gene: TRBV7-9
CDR3 protein: ASSLLDRGSTEAF

V gene: TRBV3-1/TRBV3-2
CDR3 protein: ASSRETQY

V gene: TRBV6-5
CDR3 protein: ASRSGQTNSPLH

V gene: TRBV7-2
CDR3 protein: ATSWGTGERGVHPLH

V gene: TRBV5-1
CDR3 protein: ASSLEGAGYGYT

V gene: TRBV28
CDR3 protein: ASRTDAGNQPQH

V gene: TRBV19
CDR3 protein: ASSIRQGAKGQPQH

V gene: TRBV5-1
CDR3 protein: ASSSGTGAETQY

V gene: TRBV19
CDR3 protein: ASSTTGLDQPQH

V gene: TRBV3-1/TRBV3-2
CDR3 protein: ASSHPVPTDTQY

V gene: TRBV6-2/TRBV6-3
CDR3 protein: ASRPSGGTYEQY

V gene: TRBV5-5
CDR3 protein: ASSLVRLPNSPLH

V gene: TRBV7-9
CDR3 protein: ASSRSGGAPTDTQY

V gene: TRBV25-1
CDR3 protein: ASSDAPGSYGYT

V gene: TRBV11-2
CDR3 protein: ASSLAGQDTEQY

V gene: TRBV23-1
CDR3 protein: ASSQSLVKGQMNTEAF

V gene: TRBV6-2/TRBV6-3
CDR3 protein: ASSSPTKAGELF

V gene: TRBV28
CDR3 protein: ASSRQGSYNSPLH

V gene: TRBV4-1
CDR3 protein: ASSLSYSGTSGDPSYEQY

V gene: TRBV9
CDR3 protein: ASSATGTVGEQY

V gene: TRBV5-1
CDR3 protein: ASSFFLGSGPNTEAF

V gene: TRBV5-4
CDR3 protein: ASSPGLSGVNEQY

V gene: TRBV28
CDR3 protein: ASSLTGTGAEAF

V gene: TRBV5-6
CDR3 protein: ASSSTGVGYTEAF

V gene: TRBV5-1
CDR3 protein: ASSLGAGVSYEQY

V gene: TRBV10-3
CDR3 protein: AISGTGTNEKLF

V gene: TRBV18
CDR3 protein: ASSPHKQETQY

V gene: TRBV6-5
CDR3 protein: ACRPPGDNEQF

V gene: TRBV4-3
CDR3 protein: ASSQDFRGWGTEAF

V gene: TRBV6-4
CDR3 protein: ASSSLPGASGYEQY

V gene: TRBV4-1
CDR3 protein: ASSTHRDRNTGELF

V gene: TRBV5-1
CDR3 protein: ASSPRRDTYEQY

V gene: TRBV5-4
CDR3 protein: ASSLGGAGSGYT

V gene: TRBV27
CDR3 protein: ASSPPDRVEGYT

V gene: TRBV4-3
CDR3 protein: ASSKEQVLGGYT

V gene: TRBV6-5
CDR3 protein: ASSPGGYYNEQF

V gene: TRBV5-4
CDR3 protein: ASSPGPGLAGVGDTQY

V gene: TRBV4-3
CDR3 protein: ASSQASVGGPEAF

V gene: TRBV7-3
CDR3 protein: ASSPGQGYEQY

V gene: TRBV2
CDR3 protein: ASRKLAGDSYNEQF

V gene: TRBV19
CDR3 protein: ASREVPNGYT

V gene: TRBV10-2
CDR3 protein: ASSPAGSGGGNTIY

V gene: TRBV6-5
CDR3 protein: ASSPDRWEQF

V gene: TRBV7-8
CDR3 protein: ASSPRDWSMNTEAF